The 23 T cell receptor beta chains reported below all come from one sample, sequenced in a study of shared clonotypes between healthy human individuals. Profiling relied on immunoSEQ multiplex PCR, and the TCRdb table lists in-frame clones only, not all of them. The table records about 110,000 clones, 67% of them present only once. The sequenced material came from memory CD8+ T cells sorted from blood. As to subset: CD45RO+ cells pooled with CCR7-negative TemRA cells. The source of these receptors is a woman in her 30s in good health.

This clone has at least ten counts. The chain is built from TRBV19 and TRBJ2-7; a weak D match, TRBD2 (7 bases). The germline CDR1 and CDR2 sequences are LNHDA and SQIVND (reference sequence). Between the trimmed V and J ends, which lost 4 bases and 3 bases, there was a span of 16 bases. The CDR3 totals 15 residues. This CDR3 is CASSTEGGQIYEQYF. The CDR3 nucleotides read TGTGCCAGTAGTACCGAGGGGGGGCAGATCTACGAGCAGTACTTC.

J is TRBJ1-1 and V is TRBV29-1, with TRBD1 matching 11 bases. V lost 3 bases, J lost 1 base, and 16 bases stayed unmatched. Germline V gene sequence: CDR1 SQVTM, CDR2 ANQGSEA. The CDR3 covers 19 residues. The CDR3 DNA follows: TGCAGCGTTGACGGGTGGCGGACAGGGGGCAGTTTGGGGAACACTGAAGCTTTCTTT. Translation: CSVDGWRTGGSLGNTEAFF. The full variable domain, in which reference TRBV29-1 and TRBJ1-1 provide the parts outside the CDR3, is SAVISQKPSRDICQRGTSLTIQCQVDSQVTMMFWYRQQPGQSLTLIATANQGSEATYESGFVIDKFPISRPNLTFSTLTVSNMSPEDSSIYLCSVDGWRTGGSLGNTEAFFGQGTRLTVV.

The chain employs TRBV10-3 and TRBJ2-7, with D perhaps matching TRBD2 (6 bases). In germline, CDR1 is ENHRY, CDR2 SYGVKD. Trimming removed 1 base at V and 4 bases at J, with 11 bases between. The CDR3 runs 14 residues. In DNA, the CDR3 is TGTGCCATCAGTGAGTTGGGACTTTTATACGAGCAGTACTTC. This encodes CAISELGLLYEQYF.

The CDR3 sequence: CASSVLAGGADTQYF. DNA for the CDR3: TGTGCCAGCAGTGTTCTAGCGGGAGGGGCAGATACGCAGTATTTT. J is TRBJ2-3 and V is TRBV6-1, with 12 bases aligning to TRBD2. The CDR3 runs 15 residues. After removal of 4 bases from V and 4 bases from J, the junction contained 3 bases not matched to a gene. Germline CDR1 and CDR2: MNHNS and SASEGT.

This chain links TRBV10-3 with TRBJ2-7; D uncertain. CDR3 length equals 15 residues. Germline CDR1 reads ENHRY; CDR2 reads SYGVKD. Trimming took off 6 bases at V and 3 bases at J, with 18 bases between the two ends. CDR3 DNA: TGTGCCATCAGCCCCAGGCTTCCCCTAAACTACGAGCAGTACTTC. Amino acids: CAISPRLPLNYEQYF.

CDR3: CASSLYVGETQYF. The CDR3 bases are TGTGCCAGCAGCTTATACGTCGGAGAGACCCAGTACTTC. This chain links TRBV11-1 with TRBJ2-5; D remains ambiguous. V was clipped by 2 bases and J by 4 bases, with 8 bases between them. The CDR3 length is 13 residues. Germline CDR1 is SGHAT and CDR2 is FQDESV (reference sequence). The variable domain in full, with the rest retrieved from reference TRBV11-1 and TRBJ2-5, is EAEVAQSPRYKITEKSQAVAFWCDPISGHATLYWYRQILGQGPELLVQFQDESVVDDSQLPKDRFSAERLKGVDSTLKIQPAELGDSAMYLCASSLYVGETQYFGPGTRLLVL.

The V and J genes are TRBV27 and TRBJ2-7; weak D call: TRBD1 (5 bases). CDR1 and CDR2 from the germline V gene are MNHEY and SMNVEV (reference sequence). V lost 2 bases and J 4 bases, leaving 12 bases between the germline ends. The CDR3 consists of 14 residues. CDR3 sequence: CASSLARASYEQYF. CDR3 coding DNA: TGTGCCAGCAGTTTAGCCAGGGCCTCGTACGAGCAGTACTTC.

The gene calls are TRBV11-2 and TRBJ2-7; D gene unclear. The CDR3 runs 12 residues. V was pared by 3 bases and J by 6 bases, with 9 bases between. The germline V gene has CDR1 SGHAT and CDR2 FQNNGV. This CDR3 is CASSFLAPEQYF. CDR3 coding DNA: TGTGCCAGCAGCTTTTTGGCGCCCGAGCAGTACTTC.

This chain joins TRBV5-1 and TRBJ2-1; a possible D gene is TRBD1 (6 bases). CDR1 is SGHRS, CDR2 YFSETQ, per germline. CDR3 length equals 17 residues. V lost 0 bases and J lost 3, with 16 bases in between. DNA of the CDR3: TGCGCCAGCAGCTTGGGCCAGGGGACACACTACTACAATGAGCAGTTCTTC. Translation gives CASSLGQGTHYYNEQFF. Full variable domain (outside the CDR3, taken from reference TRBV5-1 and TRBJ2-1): KAGVTQTPRYLIKTRGQQVTLSCSPISGHRSVSWYQQTPGQGLQFLFEYFSETQRNKGNFPGRFSGRQFSNSRSEMNVSTLELGDSALYLCASSLGQGTHYYNEQFFGPGTRLTVL.

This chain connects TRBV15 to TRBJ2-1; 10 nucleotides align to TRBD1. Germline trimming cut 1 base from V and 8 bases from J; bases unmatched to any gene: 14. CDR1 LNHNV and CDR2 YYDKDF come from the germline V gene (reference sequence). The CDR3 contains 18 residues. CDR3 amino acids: CATSRGYRDRGSWDEQFF. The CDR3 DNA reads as TGTGCCACCAGCAGAGGGTACCGGGACAGGGGCTCGTGGGATGAGCAGTTCTTC. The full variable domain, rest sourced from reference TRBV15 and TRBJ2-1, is DAMVIQNPRYQVTQFGKPVTLSCSQTLNHNVMYWYQQKSSQAPKLLFHYYDKDFNNEADTPDNFQSRRPNTSFCFLDIRSPGLGDTAMYLCATSRGYRDRGSWDEQFFGPGTRLTVL.

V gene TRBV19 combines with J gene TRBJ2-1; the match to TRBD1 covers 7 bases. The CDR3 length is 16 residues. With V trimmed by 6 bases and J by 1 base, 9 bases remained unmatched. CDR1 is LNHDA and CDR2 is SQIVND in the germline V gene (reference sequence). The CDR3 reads CASRQGNLASYNEQFF. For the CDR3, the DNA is TGTGCCAGTAGACAGGGGAACTTGGCGTCCTACAATGAGCAGTTCTTC.

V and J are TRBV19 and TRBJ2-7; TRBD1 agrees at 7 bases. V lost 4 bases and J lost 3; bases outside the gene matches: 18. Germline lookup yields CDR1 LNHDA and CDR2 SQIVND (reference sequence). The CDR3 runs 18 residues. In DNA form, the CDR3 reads TGTGCCAGTAGTACGATCCACCGCGGCCCGGGACAGATCTACGAGCAGTACTTC. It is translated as CASSTIHRGPGQIYEQYF.

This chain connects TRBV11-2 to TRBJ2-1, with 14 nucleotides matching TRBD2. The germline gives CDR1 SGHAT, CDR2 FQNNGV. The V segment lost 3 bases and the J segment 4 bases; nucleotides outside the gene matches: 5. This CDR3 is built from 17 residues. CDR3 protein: CASSLLGTSGSYNEQFF. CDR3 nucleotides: TGTGCCAGCAGCTTGTTGGGGACTAGCGGGAGTTACAATGAGCAGTTCTTC.

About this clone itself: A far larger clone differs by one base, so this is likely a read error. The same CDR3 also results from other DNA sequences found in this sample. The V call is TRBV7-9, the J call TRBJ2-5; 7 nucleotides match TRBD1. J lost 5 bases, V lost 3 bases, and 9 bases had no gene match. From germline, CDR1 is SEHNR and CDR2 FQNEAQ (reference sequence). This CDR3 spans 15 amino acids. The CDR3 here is CASSFYQGVVETQYF. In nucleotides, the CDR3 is TGTGCCAGCAGCTTTTATCAGGGGGTGGTGGAGACCCAGTACTTC.

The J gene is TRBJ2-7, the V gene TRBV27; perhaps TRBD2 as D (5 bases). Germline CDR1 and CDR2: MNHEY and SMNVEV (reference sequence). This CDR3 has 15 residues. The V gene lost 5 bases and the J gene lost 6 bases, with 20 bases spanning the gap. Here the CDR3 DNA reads TGTGCCAGCAGTCCGGGAATTCCGGACCCGGCCGAGCAGTACTTC. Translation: CASSPGIPDPAEQYF.

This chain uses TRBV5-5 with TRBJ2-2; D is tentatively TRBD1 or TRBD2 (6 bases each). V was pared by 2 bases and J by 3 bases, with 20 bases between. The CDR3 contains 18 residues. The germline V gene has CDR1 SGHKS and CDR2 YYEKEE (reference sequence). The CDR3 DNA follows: TGTGCCAGCAGCTTCGTCCCGGGGGCATTCTCGGACACCGGGGAGCTGTTTTTT. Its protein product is CASSFVPGAFSDTGELFF.

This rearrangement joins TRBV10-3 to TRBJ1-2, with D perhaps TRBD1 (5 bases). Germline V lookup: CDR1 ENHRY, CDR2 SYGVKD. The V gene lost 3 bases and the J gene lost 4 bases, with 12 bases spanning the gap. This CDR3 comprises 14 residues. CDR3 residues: CAISDGARPYGYTF. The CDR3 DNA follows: TGTGCCATCAGTGATGGGGCTAGACCCTATGGCTACACCTTC.

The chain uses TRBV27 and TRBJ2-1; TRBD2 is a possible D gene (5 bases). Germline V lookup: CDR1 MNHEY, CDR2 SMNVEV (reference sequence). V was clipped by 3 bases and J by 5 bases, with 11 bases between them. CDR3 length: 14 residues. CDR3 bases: TGTGCCAGCAGTTTTCGGGGTCAGAACAATGAGCAGTTCTTC. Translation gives CASSFRGQNNEQFF.

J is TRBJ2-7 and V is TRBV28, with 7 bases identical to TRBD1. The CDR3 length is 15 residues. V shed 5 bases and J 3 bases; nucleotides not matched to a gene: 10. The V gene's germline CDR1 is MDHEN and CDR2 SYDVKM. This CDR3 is CASSTSGTENYEQYF. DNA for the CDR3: TGTGCCAGCAGTACTTCCGGGACAGAAAACTACGAGCAGTACTTC.

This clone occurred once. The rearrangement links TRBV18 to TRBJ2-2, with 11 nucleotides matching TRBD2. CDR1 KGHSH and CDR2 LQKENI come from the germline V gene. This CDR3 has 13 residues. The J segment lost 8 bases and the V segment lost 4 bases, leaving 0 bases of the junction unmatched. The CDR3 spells CASSRLAGGELFF. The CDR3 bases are TGTGCCAGCTCACGACTAGCGGGAGGGGAGCTGTTTTTT.

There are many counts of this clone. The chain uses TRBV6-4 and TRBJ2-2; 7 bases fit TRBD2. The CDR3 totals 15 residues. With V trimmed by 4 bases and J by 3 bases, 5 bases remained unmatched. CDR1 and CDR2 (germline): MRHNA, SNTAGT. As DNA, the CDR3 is TGTGCCAGCAGTGCCACTAGCGAGCACACCGGGGAGCTGTTTTTT. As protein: CASSATSEHTGELFF.

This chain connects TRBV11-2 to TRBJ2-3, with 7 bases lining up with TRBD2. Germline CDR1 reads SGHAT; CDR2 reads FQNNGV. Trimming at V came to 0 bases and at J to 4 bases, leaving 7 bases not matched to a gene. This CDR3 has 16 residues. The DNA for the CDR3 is TGTGCCAGCAGCTTAGATATGAGCGGGGAGGCAGATACGCAGTATTTT. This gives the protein CASSLDMSGEADTQYF. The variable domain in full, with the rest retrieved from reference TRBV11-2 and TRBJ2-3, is EAGVAQSPRYKIIEKRQSVAFWCNPISGHATLYWYQQILGQGPKLLIQFQNNGVVDDSQLPKDRFSAERLKGVDSTLKIQPAKLEDSAVYLCASSLDMSGEADTQYFGPGTRLTVL.

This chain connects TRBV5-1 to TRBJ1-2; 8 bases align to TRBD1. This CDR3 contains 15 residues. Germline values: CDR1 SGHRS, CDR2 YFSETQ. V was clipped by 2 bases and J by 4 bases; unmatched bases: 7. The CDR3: CASSFGTGRVYGYTF. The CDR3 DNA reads TGCGCCAGCAGCTTTGGGACAGGTCGCGTCTATGGCTACACCTTC.